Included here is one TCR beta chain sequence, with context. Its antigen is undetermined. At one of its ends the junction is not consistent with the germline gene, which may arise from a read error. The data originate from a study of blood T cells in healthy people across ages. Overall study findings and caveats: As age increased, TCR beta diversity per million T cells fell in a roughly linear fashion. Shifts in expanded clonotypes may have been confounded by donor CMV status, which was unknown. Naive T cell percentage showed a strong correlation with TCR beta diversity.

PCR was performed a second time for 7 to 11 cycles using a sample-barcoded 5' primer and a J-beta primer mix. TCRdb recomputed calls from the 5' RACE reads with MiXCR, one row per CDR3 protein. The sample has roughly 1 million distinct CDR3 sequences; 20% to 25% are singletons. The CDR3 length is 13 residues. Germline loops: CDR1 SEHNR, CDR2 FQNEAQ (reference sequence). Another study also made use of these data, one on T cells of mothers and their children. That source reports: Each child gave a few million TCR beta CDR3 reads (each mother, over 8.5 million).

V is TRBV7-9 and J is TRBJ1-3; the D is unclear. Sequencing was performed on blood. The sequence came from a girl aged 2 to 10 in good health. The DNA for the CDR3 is TGTGACAGCAGCCGGGACTCTGGAAACACCATATATTTT. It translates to CDSSRDSGNTIYF. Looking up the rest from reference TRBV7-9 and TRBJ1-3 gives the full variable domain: DTGVSQNPRHKITKRGQNVTFRCDPISEHNRLYWYRQTLGQGPEFLTYFQNEAQLEKSRLLSDRFSAERPKGSFSTLEIQRTEQGDSAMYLCDSSRDSGNTIYFGEGSWLTVV.